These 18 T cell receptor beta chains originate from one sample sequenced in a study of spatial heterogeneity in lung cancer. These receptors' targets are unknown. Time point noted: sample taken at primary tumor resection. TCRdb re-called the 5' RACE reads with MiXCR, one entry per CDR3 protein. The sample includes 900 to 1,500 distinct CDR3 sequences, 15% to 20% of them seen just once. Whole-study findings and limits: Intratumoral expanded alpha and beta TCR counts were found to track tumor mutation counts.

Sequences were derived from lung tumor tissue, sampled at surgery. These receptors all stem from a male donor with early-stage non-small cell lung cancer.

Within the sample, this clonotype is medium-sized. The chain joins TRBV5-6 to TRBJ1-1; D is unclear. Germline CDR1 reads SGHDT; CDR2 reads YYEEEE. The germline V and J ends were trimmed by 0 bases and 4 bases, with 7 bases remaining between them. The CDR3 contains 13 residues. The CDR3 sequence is CASSLDVSTEAFF. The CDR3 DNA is TGTGCCAGCAGCTTGGATGTCTCCACTGAAGCTTTCTTT.

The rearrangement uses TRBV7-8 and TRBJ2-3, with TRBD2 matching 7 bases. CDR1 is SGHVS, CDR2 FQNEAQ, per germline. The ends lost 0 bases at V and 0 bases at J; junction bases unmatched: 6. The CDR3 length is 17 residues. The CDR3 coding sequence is TGTGCCAGCAGCTTAGCGCCCCAGCGGGGAAGCACAGATACGCAGTATTTT. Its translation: CASSLAPQRGSTDTQYF.

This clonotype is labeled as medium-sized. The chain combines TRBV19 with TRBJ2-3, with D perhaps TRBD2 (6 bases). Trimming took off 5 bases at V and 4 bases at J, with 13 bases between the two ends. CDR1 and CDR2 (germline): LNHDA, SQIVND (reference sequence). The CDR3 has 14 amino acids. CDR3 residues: CASSAITGADTQYF. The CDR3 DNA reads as TGTGCCAGTAGTGCAATAACGGGGGCAGATACGCAGTATTTT.

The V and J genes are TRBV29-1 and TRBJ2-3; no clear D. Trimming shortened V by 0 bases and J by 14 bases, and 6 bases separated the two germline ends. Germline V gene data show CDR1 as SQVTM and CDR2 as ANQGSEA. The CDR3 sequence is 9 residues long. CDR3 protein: CSVEESRYF. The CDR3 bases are TGCAGCGTTGAAGAAAGCCGGTATTTT.

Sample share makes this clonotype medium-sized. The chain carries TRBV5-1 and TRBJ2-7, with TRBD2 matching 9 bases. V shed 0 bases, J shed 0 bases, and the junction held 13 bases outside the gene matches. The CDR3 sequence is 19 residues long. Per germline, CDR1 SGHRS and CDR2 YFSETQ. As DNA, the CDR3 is TGCGCCAGCAGCTTGGGGCCCCCTGTGCGGGAGGGCCTCTCCTACGAGCAGTACTTC. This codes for CASSLGPPVREGLSYEQYF.

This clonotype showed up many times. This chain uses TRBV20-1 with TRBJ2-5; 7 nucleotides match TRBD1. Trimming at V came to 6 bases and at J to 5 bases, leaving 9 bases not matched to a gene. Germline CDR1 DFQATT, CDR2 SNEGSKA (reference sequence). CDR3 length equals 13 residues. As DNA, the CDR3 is TGCAGTGCCAGACAGACAGGGTCGGAGACCCAGTACTTC. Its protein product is CSARQTGSETQYF.

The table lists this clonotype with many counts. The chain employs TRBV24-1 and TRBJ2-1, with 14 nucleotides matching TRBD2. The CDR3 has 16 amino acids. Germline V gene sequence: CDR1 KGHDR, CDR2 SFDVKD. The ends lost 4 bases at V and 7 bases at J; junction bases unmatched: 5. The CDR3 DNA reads TGTGCCACCAGTGACCCGGGACTAGCGGGAGATAATGAGCAGTTCTTC. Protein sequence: CATSDPGLAGDNEQFF.

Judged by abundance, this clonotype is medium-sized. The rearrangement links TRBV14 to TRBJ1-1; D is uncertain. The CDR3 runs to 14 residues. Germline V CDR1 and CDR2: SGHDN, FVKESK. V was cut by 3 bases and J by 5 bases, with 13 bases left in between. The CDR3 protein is CASSQGGPGTEAFF. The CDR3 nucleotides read TGTGCCAGCAGCCAGGGCGGACCGGGGACTGAAGCTTTCTTT. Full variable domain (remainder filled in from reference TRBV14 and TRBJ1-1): EAGVTQFPSHSVIEKGQTVTLRCDPISGHDNLYWYRRVMGKEIKFLLHFVKESKQDESGMPNNRFLAERTGGTYSTLKVQPAELEDSGVYFCASSQGGPGTEAFFGQGTRLTVV.

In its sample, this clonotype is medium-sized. The CDR3: CASSSGGTSGKPFF. The CDR3 region has the DNA TGTGCCAGCAGCTCCGGTGGGACTAGCGGGAAACCGTTCTTC. The chain joins TRBV11-2 to TRBJ2-1, with TRBD2 matching 13 bases. CDR1 is SGHAT, CDR2 FQNNGV, per germline. The CDR3 contains 14 residues. V lost 4 bases, J lost 15 bases, and 9 bases stayed unmatched. Filled out from reference TRBV11-2 and TRBJ2-1, the complete variable domain reads EAGVAQSPRYKIIEKRQSVAFWCNPISGHATLYWYQQILGQGPKLLIQFQNNGVVDDSQLPKDRFSAERLKGVDSTLKIQPAKLEDSAVYLCASSSGGTSGKPFFGPGTRLTVL.

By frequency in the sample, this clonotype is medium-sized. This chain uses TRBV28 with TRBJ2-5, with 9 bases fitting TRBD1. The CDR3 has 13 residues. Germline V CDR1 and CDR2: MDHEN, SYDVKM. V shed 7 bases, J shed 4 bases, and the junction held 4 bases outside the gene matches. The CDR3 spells CASNNRGLETQYF. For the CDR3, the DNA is TGTGCCAGCAACAACAGGGGGCTAGAGACCCAGTACTTC.

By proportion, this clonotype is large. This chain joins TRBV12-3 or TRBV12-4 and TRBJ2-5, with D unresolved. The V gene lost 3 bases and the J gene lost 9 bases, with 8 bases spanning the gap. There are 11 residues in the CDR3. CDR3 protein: CASSFSAAQYF. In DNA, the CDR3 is TGTGCCAGCAGTTTCTCGGCGGCCCAGTACTTC.

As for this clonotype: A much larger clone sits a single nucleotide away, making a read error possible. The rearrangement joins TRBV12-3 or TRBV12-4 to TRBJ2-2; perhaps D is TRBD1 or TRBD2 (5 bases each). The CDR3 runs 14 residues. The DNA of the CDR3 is TGTGCCAGCAGTTTCAGCAGGAACACCGGGGCGCTGTTTTTT. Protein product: CASSFSRNTGALFF.

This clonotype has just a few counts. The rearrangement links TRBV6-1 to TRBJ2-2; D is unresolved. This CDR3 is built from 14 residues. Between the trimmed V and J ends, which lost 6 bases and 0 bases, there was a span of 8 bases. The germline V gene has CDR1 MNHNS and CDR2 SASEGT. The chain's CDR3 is CASSGISNTGELFF. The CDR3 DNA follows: TGTGCCAGCAGCGGCATATCGAACACCGGGGAGCTGTTTTTT.

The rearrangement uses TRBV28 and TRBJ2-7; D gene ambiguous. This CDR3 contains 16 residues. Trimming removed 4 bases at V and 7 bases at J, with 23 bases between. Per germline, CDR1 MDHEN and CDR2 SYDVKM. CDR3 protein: CASSSTPSAFAFEQYF. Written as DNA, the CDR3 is TGTGCCAGCAGTTCGACCCCCTCGGCTTTTGCCTTTGAGCAGTACTTC.

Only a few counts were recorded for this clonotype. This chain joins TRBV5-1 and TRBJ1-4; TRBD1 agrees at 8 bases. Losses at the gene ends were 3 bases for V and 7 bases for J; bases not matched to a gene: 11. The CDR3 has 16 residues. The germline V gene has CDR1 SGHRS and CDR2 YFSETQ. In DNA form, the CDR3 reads TGCGCCAGCAGCTCGATCCAGACAGGGGCGGGTGAAAAACTGTTTTTT. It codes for CASSSIQTGAGEKLFF.

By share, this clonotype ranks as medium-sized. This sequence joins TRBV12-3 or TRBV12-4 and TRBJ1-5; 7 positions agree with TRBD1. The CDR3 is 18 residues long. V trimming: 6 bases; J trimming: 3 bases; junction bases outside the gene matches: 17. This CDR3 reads CASSRYLTGQILNQPQHF. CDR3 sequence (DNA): TGTGCCAGCAGCCGATATCTCACGGGACAGATACTCAATCAGCCCCAGCATTTT.

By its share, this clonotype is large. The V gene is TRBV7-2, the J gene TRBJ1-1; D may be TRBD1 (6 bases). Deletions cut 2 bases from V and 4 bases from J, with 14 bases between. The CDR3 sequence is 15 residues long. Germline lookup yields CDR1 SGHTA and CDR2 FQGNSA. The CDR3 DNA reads TGTGCCAGCAGCTTACAGGGGCTTAGCGTCACTGAAGCTTTCTTT. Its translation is CASSLQGLSVTEAFF.

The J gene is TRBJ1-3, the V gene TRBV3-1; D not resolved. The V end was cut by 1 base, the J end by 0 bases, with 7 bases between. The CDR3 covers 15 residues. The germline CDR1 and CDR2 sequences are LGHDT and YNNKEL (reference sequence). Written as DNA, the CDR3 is TGTGCCAGCAGCCAAGGGATCCGCTCTGGAAACACCATATATTTT. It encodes CASSQGIRSGNTIYF.